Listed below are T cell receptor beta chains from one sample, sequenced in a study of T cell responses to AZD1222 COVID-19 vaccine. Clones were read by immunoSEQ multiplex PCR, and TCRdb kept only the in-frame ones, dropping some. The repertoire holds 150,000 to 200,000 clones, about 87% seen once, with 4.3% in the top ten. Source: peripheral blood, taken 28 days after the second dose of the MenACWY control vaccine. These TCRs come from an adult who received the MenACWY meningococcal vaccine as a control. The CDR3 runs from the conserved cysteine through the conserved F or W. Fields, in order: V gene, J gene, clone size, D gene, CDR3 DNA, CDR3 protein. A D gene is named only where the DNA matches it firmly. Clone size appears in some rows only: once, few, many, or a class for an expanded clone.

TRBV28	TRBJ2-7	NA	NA	TGTGCCAGCAGTCCGGGGACGGGGATTTACGAGCAGTACTTC	CASSPGTGIYEQYF
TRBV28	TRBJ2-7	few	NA	TGTGCCAGCAGTCTGGGGCCAGCCTACGAGCAGTACTTC	CASSLGPAYEQYF
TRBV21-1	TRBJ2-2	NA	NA	TGTGCCAGCAGCGAGACAGACCTGAACACCGGGGAGCTGTTTTTT	CASSETDLNTGELFF
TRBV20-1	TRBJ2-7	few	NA	TGCAGTGCTAGTTCCAGCTCCTACGAGCAGTACTTC	CSASSSSYEQYF
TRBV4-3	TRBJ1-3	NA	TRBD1	TGCGCCAGCAGCCTAGACAGGGGTGACACCATATATTTT	CASSLDRGDTIYF
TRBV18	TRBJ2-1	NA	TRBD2	TGTGCCAGCTCACCTATCGGACTAGCGGGAGGGAACAATGAGCAGTTCTTC	CASSPIGLAGGNNEQFF
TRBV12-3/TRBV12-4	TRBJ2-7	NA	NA	TGTGCCACCCAGGGGACGGAGGATGACGAGCAGTACTTC	CATQGTEDDEQYF
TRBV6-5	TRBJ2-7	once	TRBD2	TGTGCCAGCAGCAGAGGACTAGCGGCTTCCTACGAGCAGTACTTC	CASSRGLAASYEQYF
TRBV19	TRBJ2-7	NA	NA	TGTGCCAGTAGCCTATGGGACACCACCTACGAGCAGTACTTC	CASSLWDTTYEQYF
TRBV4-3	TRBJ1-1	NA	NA	TGCGCCAGCAGCCAGGAAGCGGGGACTGAAGCTTTCTTT	CASSQEAGTEAFF
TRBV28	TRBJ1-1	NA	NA	TGTGCCAGCAGTTTAGGGGCGGTTGGGAGGTGGACTGAAGCTTTCTTT	CASSLGAVGRWTEAFF
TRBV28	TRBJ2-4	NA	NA	TGTGCCAGCAGTTCTAACCCCGTAAACATTCAGTACTTC	CASSSNPVNIQYF
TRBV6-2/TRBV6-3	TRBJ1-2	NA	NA	TGTGCCAGCAGTCCCGCGGGGCCTCCTTGGAAGGATGGCTACACCTTC	CASSPAGPPWKDGYTF
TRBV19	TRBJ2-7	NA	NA	TGTGCCAGTAGTATAGTCCCAGGGGTCGAGCAGTACTTC	CASSIVPGVEQYF
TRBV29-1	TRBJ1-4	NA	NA	TGCAGCGTTGAAGACCTCCTAACAACTAATGAAAAACTGTTTTTT	CSVEDLLTTNEKLFF
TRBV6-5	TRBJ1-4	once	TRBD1	TGTGCCAGCAGTCGTACAGGGGTGGGTGAAAAACTGTTTTTT	CASSRTGVGEKLFF
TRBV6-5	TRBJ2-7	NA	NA	TGTGCCAGCAGCGTGGACCGAACCTACGAGCAGTACTTC	CASSVDRTYEQYF
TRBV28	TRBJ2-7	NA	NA	TGTGCCAGCAGTTCCCTCTCAGCGAGCAGCTCCTACGAGCAGTACTTC	CASSSLSASSSYEQYF
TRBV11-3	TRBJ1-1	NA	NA	TGTGCCAGCAGCTTTCGCGTGAACACTGAAGCTTTCTTT	CASSFRVNTEAFF
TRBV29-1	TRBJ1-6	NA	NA	TGCAGCGCCGGGACCCCGAATTCACCCCTCCACTTT	CSAGTPNSPLHF
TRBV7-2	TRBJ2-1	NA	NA	TGTGCCAGCAGCTGGACAGCTTACAATGAGCAGTTCTTC	CASSWTAYNEQFF
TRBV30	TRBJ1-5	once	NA	TGTGCCTGGAGTCTAGGCCATTTTAGCAATCAGCCCCAGCATTTT	CAWSLGHFSNQPQHF
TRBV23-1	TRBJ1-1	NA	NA	TGCGCCAGCAGCCTTACGACAGAGAACACTGAAGCTTTCTTT	CASSLTTENTEAFF
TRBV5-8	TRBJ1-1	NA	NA	TGTGCCAGCAGCTTAACTGGGGCAGTTAACACTGAAGCTTTCTTT	CASSLTGAVNTEAFF
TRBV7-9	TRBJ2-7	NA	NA	TGTGCCAGCAGCTTAGGGTACGGTGGGTTCCTCTACGAGCAGTACTTC	CASSLGYGGFLYEQYF
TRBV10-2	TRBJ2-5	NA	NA	TGCGCCAGCAGTGAGGCCAGCCAAGAGACCCAGTACTTC	CASSEASQETQYF
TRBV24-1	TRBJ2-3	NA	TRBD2	TGTGCCACCAGTGATTCCAGACTAGCGGGTGCAGATACGCAGTATTTT	CATSDSRLAGADTQYF
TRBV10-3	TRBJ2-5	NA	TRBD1	TGTGCCATCAGTGAGGACACGGGACAGGGAGGCGGAGAGACCCAGTACTTC	CAISEDTGQGGGETQYF
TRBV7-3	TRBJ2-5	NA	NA	TGTGCCAGCAGCTTAGGGCGCAGCAGGGCTCAAGAGACCCAGTACTTC	CASSLGRSRAQETQYF
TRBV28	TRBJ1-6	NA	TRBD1	TGTGCCAGCACCGACAGGGTTGGGTCACCCCTCCACTTT	CASTDRVGSPLHF
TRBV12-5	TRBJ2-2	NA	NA	TGTGCTAGTGGTCCCGAGCTCGGGGAGCTGTTTTTT	CASGPELGELFF
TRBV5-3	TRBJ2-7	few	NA	TGTGCCAGAAGCCGGGGACACCTCTACGAGCAGTACTTC	CARSRGHLYEQYF
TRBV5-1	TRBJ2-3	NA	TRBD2	TGCGCCAGCAGCGATCGAGCGGGAGGACCAGATACGCAGTATTTT	CASSDRAGGPDTQYF
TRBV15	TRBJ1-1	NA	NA	TGTGCCACCAGCAGGCAGCTGGGGGAGACTGAAGCTTTCTTT	CATSRQLGETEAFF